This passage covers 5 T cell receptor beta chains from one sample sequenced in a study of T cell repertoires in cytomegalovirus infection. MiXCR, applied by TCRdb to the reads, yields one record per CDR3 protein. The table lists 110,000 to 150,000 distinct CDR3 sequences, around 32% of them singletons. Antigens for these TCRs are unknown. Sequencing used CD8+ T cells from cultured PBMCs, obtained from culture after CMV antigen stimulation. These receptors were obtained from a human donor in good health (CMV status not recorded). Some clones in this sample may be carry-over from other donors' samples.

The chain carries TRBV28 and TRBJ2-7; 9 bases align to TRBD1. This CDR3 region has 16 residues. The J segment lost 1 base and the V segment lost 6 bases, leaving 10 bases of the junction unmatched. Germline CDR1 MDHEN, CDR2 SYDVKM. The CDR3 region has the DNA TGTGCCAGCAGCCTGCCGGGACAGGGTGGTTCCTACGAGCAGTACTTC. It codes for CASSLPGQGGSYEQYF.

This chain joins TRBV27 and TRBJ1-3, with 12 bases identical to TRBD1. Germline V gene data show CDR1 as MNHEY and CDR2 as SMNVEV (reference sequence). The CDR3 loop spans 20 amino acids. V shed 0 bases, J shed 0 bases, and the junction held 9 bases outside the gene matches. CDR3 region: CASSLSGQGAMGLSGNTIYF. The CDR3 DNA is TGTGCCAGCAGTTTATCGGGACAGGGGGCAATGGGGCTCTCTGGAAACACCATATATTTT.

This clonotype occurred many times. The V and J genes are TRBV7-8 and TRBJ2-5, with TRBD2 matching 12 bases. V lost 5 bases, J lost 1 base, and 8 bases stayed unmatched. Germline assignment: CDR1 SGHVS and CDR2 FQNEAQ. This CDR3 is 17 amino acids long. CDR3 amino acids: CASSGLWTSGAQETQYF. CDR3 coding DNA: TGTGCCAGCAGCGGACTCTGGACTAGCGGGGCCCAAGAGACCCAGTACTTC.

In the case of this clonotype: Just one base apart from a much larger clone, this may be a read error. This chain connects TRBV12-3 or TRBV12-4 to TRBJ1-6; D is uncertain. The V gene lost 9 bases and the J gene lost 10 bases, with 16 bases spanning the gap. This CDR3 has 13 amino acids. The CDR3 DNA follows: TGTGCCAGAAGAACCCAAGCCCCCTCACCCCTCCACTTT. Amino acids: CARRTQAPSPLHF.

The chain links TRBV19 to TRBJ1-1; tentative D call: TRBD1 (5 bases). Germline V gene data show CDR1 as LNHDA and CDR2 as SQIVND (reference sequence). The CDR3 is made up of 12 amino acids. The V end was cut by 3 bases, the J end by 6 bases, with 8 bases between. CDR3 in amino acids: CASSIGAAEAFF. The CDR3 DNA reads as TGTGCCAGTAGTATTGGGGCAGCTGAAGCTTTCTTT.